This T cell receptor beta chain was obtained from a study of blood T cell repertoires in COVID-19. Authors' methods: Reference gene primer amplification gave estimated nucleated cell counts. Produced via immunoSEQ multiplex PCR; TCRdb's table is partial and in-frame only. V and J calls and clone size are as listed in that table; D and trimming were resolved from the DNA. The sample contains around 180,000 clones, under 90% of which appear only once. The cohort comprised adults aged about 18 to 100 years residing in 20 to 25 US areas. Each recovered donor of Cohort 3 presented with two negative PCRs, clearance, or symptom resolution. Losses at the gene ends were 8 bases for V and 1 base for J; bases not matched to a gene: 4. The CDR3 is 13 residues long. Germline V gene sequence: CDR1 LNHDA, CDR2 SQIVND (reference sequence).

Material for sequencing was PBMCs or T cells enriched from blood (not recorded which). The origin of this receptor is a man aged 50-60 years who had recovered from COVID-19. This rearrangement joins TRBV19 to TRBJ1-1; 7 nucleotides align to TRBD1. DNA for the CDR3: TGTGCCAGTGCGGACAGGCCGAACACTGAAGCTTTCTTT. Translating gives CASADRPNTEAFF. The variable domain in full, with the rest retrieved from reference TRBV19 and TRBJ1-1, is DGGITQSPKYLFRKEGQNVTLSCEQNLNHDAMYWYRQDPGQGLRLIYYSQIVNDFQKGDIAEGYSVSREKKESFPLTVTSAQKNPTAFYLCASADRPNTEAFFGQGTRLTVV.